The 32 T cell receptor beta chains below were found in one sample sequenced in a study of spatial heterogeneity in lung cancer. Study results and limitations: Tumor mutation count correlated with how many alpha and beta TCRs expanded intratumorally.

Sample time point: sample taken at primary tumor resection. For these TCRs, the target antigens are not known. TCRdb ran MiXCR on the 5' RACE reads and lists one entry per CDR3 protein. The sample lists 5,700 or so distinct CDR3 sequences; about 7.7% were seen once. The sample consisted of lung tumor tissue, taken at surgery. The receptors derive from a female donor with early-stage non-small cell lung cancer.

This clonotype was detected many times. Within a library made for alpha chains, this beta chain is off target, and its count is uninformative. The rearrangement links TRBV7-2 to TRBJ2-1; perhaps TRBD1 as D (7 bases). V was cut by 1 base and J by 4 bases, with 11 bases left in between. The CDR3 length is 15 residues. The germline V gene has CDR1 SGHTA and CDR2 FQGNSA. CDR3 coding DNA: TGTGCCAGCAGCTTAGGCAGGGGGGATTACAATGAGCAGTTCTTC. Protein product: CASSLGRGDYNEQFF.

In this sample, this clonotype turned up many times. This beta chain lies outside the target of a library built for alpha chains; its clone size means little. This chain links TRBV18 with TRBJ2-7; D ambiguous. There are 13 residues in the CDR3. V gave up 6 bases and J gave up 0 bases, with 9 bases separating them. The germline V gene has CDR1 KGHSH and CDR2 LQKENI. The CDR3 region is CASSPRASYEQYF. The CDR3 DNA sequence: TGTGCCAGCTCTCCGAGAGCCTCCTACGAGCAGTACTTC.

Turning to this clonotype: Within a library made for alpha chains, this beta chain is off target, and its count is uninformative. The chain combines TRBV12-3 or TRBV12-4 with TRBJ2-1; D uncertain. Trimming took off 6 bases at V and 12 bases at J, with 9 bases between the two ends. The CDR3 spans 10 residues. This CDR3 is CASRGVVQFF. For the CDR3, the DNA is TGTGCCAGCAGGGGCGTTGTGCAGTTCTTC.

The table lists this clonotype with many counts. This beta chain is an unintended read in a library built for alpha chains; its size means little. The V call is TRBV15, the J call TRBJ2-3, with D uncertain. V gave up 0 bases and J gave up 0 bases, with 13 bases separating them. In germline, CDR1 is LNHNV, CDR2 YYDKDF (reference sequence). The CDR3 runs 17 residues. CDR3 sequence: CATSRDSGLISTDTQYF. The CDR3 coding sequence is TGTGCCACCAGCAGAGATAGTGGCCTAATTAGCACAGATACGCAGTATTTT. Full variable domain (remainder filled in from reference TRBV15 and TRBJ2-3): DAMVIQNPRYQVTQFGKPVTLSCSQTLNHNVMYWYQQKSSQAPKLLFHYYDKDFNNEADTPDNFQSRRPNTSFCFLDIRSPGLGDTAMYLCATSRDSGLISTDTQYFGPGTRLTVL.

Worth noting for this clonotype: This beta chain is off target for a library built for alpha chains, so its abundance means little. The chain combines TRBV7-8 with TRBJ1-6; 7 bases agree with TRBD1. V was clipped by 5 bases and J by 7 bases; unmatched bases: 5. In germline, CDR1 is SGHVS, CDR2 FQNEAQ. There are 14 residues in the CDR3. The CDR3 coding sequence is TGTGCCAGCAGCCCGGGGACAGTAAATTCACCCCTCCACTTT. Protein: CASSPGTVNSPLHF.

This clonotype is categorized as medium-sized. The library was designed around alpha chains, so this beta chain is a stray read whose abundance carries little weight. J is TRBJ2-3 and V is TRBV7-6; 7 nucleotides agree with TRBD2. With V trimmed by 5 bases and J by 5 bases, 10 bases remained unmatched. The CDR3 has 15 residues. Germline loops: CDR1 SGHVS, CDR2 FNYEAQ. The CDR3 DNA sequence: TGTGCCAGCAGCCCCGGGACTATTTCCCTAGATACGCAGTATTTT. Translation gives CASSPGTISLDTQYF.

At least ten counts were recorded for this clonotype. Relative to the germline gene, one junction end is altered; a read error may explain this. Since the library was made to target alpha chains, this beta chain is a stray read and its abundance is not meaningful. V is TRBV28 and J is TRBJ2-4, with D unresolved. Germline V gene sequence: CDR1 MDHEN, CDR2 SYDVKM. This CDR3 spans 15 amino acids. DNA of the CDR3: TGTGCCAACAGTTTAACAAGGGTAGCCAAAAACATTCAGTACTTC. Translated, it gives CANSLTRVAKNIQYF.

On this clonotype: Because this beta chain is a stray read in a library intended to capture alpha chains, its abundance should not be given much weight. The CDR3 is CASSLAGFGYGYTF. As DNA, the CDR3 is TGTGCCAGCAGTTTAGCGGGTTTTGGCTATGGCTACACCTTC. The chain couples TRBV27 to TRBJ1-2; D call uncertain. The V gene lost 2 bases and the J gene lost 4 bases, with 11 bases spanning the gap. Germline V lookup: CDR1 MNHEY, CDR2 SMNVEV (reference sequence). The length of the CDR3 is 14 residues.

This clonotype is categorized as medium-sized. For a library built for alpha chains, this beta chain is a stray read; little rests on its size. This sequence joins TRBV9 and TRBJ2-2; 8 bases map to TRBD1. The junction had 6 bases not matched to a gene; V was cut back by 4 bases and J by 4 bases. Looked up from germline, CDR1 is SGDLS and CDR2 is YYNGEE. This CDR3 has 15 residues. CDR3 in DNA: TGTGCCAGCAGCCCGACAGGGGTGGGCACCGGGGAGCTGTTTTTT. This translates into CASSPTGVGTGELFF.

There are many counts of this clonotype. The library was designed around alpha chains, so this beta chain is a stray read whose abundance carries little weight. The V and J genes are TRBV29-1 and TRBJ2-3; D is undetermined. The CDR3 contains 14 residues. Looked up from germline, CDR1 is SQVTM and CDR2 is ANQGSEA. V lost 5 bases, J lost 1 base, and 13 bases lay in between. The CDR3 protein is CSVLFGVGTDTQYF. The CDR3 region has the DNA TGCAGCGTTCTTTTTGGAGTCGGCACAGATACGCAGTATTTT.

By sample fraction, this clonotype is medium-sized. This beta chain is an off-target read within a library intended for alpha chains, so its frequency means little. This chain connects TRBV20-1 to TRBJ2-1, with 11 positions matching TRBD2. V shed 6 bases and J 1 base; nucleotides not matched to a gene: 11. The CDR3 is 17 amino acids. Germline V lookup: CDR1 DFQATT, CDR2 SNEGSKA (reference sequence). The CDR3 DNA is TGCAGTGCAATAGCGGGAGGGCCGGTTGGGTCCTACAATGAGCAGTTCTTC. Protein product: CSAIAGGPVGSYNEQFF.

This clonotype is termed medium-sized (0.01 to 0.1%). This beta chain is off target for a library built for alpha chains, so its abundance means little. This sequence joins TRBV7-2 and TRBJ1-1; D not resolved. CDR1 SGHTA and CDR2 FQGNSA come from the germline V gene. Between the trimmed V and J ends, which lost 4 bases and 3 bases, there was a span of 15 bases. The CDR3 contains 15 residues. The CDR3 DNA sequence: TGTGCCAGCAGCTCACTGTCAGGATTATACACTGAAGCTTTCTTT. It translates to CASSSLSGLYTEAFF. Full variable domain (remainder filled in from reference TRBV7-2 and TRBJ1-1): GAGVSQSPSNKVTEKGKDVELRCDPISGHTALYWYRQSLGQGLEFLIYFQGNSAPDKSGLPSDRFSAERTGGSVSTLTIQRTQQEDSAVYLCASSSLSGLYTEAFFGQGTRLTVV.

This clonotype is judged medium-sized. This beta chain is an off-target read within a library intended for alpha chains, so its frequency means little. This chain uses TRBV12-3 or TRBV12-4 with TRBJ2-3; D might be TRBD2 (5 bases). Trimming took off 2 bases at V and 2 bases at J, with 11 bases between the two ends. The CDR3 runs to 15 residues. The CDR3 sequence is CASSLQERPTDTQYF. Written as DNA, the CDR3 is TGTGCCAGCAGTTTACAGGAGCGGCCCACAGATACGCAGTATTTT.

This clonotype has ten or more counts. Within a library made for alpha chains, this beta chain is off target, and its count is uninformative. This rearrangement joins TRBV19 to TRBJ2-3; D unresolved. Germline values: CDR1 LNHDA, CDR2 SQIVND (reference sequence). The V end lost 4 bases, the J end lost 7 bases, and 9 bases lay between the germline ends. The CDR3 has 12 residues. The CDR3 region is CASSSQVYTQYF. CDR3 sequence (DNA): TGTGCCAGTAGTAGCCAGGTTTATACGCAGTATTTT.

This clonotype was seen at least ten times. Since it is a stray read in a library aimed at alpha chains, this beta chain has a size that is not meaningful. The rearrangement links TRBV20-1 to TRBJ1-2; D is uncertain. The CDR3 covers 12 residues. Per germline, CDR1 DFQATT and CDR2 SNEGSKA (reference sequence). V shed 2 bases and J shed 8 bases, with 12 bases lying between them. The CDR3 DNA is TGCAGTGCTAGAACCCCCATGGGGGGCTACACCTTC. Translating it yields CSARTPMGGYTF.

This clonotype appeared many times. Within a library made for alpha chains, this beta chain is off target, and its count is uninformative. CDR3 region: CASSYSNLAGADTQYF. CDR3 coding DNA: TGTGCCAGCAGTTACTCGAACCTAGCGGGAGCGGATACGCAGTATTTT. This chain uses TRBV6-6 with TRBJ2-3; 10 positions agree with TRBD2. Per the germline V gene, CDR1 is MNHNY and CDR2 is SVGAGI (reference sequence). The CDR3 consists of 16 residues. V lost 0 bases, J lost 6 bases, and 6 bases stayed unmatched.

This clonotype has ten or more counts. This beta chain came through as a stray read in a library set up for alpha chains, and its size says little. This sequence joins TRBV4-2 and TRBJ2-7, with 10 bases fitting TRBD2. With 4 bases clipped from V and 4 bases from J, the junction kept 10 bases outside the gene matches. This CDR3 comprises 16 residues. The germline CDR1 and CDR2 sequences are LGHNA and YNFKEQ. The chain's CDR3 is CASSLRSGRAGYEQYF. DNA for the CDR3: TGTGCCAGCAGCCTTAGGAGCGGGAGGGCCGGGTACGAGCAGTACTTC.

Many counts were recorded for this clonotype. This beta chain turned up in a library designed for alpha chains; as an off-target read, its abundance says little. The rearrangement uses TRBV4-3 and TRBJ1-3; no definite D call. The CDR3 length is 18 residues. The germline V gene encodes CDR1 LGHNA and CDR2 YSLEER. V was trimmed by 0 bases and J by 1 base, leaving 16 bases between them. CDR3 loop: CASSQDWETLGSGNTIYF. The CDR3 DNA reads TGCGCCAGCAGCCAAGATTGGGAAACCCTCGGGTCTGGAAACACCATATATTTT.

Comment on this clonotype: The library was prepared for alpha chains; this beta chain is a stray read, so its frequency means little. CDR3 loop: CASSWGERLATRSYEQYF. The CDR3 nucleotides are TGTGCCAGCAGTTGGGGGGAACGTTTAGCGACTCGCTCCTACGAGCAGTACTTC. The chain uses TRBV12-3 or TRBV12-4 and TRBJ2-7; possibly TRBD2 for D (6 bases). The V gene lost 4 bases and the J gene lost 0 bases, with 22 bases spanning the gap. The CDR3 loop spans 18 amino acids.

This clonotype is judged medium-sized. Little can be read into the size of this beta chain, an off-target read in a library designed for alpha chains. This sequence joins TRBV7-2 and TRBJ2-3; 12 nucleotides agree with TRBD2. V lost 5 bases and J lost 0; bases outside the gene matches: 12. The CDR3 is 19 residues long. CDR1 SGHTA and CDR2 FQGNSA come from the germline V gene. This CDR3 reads CASSPLPASGGGSTDTQYF. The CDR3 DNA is TGTGCCAGCAGCCCACTACCGGCTAGCGGGGGGGGTAGCACAGATACGCAGTATTTT.

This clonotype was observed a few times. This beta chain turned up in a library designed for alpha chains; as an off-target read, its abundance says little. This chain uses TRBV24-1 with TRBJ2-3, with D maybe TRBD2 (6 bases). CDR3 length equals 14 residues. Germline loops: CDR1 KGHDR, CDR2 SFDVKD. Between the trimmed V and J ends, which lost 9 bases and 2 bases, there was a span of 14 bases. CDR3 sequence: CATEAGSDTDTQYF. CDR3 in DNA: TGTGCCACCGAGGCGGGGTCGGACACAGATACGCAGTATTTT.

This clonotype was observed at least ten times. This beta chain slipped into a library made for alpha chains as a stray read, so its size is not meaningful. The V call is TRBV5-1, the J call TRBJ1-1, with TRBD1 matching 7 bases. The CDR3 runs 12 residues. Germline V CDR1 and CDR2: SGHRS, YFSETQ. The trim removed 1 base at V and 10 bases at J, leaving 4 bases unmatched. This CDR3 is CASSLIRGIAFF. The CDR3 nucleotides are TGCGCCAGCAGCTTGATCAGGGGGATAGCTTTCTTT.

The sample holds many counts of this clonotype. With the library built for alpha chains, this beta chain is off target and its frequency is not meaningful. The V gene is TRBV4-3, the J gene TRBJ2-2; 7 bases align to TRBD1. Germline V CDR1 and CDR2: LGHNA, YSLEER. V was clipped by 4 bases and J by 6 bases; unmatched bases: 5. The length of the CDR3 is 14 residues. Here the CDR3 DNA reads TGCGCCAGCAGCCTACCTCAGGGGGCCGGGGAGCTGTTTTTT. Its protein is CASSLPQGAGELFF.

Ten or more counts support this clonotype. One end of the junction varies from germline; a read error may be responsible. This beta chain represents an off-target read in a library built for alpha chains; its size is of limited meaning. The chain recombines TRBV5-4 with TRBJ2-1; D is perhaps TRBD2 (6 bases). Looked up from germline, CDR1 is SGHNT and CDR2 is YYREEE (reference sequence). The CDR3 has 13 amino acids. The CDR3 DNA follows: TGTGCCAGCTCGGCGGGACCCCACAATGAGCGGTTCTTC. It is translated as CASSAGPHNERFF.

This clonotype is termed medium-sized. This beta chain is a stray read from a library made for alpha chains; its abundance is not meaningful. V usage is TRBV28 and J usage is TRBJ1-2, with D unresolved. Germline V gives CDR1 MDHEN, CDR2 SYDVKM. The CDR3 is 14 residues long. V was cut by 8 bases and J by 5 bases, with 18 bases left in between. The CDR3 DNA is TGTGCCAGCGCCCCCCGGCGGGAGACTTATGGCTACACCTTC. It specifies CASAPRRETYGYTF.

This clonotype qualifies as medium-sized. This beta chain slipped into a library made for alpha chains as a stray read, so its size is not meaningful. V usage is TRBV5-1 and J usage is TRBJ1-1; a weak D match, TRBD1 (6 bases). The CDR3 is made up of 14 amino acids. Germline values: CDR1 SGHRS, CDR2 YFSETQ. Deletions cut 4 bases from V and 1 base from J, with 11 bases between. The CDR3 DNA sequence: TGCGCCAGCAGCAACGGACAGCCGAACACTGAAGCTTTCTTT. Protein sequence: CASSNGQPNTEAFF. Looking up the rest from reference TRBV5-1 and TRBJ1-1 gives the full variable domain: KAGVTQTPRYLIKTRGQQVTLSCSPISGHRSVSWYQQTPGQGLQFLFEYFSETQRNKGNFPGRFSGRQFSNSRSEMNVSTLELGDSALYLCASSNGQPNTEAFFGQGTRLTVV.

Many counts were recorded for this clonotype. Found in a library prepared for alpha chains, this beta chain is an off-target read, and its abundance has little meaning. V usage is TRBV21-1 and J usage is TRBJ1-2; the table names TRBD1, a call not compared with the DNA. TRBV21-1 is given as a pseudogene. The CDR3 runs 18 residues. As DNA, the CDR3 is TGTGCCAGCAGCAATCCGGAGGATATCGACAGGGCTGGATATGGCTACACCTTC. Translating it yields CASSNPEDIDRAGYGYTF.

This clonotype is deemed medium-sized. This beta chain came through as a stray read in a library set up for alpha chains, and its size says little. For the CDR3, the DNA is TGTGCCAGCACCCCCTCAGGGGGCGACTATGGCTACACCTTC. It encodes CASTPSGGDYGYTF. The chain is built from TRBV7-2 and TRBJ1-2, with 8 bases lining up with TRBD1. The germline gives CDR1 SGHTA, CDR2 FQGNSA. There are 14 residues in the CDR3. V lost 7 bases and J lost 3; bases outside the gene matches: 7. Full variable domain (rest looked up from reference TRBV7-2 and TRBJ1-2): GAGVSQSPSNKVTEKGKDVELRCDPISGHTALYWYRQSLGQGLEFLIYFQGNSAPDKSGLPSDRFSAERTGGSVSTLTIQRTQQEDSAVYLCASTPSGGDYGYTFGSGTRLTVV.

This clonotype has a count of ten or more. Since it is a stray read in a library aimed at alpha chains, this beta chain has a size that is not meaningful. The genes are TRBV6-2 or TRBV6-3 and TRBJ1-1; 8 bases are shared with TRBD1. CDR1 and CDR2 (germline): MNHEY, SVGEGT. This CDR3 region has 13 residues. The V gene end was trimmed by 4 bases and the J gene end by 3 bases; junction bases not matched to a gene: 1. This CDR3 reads CASSLDRDTEAFF. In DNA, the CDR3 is TGTGCCAGCAGTTTGGACAGGGACACTGAAGCTTTCTTT.

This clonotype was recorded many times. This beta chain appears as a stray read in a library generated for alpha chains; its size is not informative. The CDR3 region is CATGKGPTDTQYF. Here the CDR3 DNA reads TGTGCCACCGGCAAGGGACCCACAGATACGCAGTATTTT. The chain is built from TRBV9 and TRBJ2-3, with D perhaps TRBD1 or TRBD2 (5 bases each). V was clipped by 9 bases and J by 2 bases, with 13 bases between them. CDR3 length: 13 amino acids. Germline loops: CDR1 SGDLS, CDR2 YYNGEE.

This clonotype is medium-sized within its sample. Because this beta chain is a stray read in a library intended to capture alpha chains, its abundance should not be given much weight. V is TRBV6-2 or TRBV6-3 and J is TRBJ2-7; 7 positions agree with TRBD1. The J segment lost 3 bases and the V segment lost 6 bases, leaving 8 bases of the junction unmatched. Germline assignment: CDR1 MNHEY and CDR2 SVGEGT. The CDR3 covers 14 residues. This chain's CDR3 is CASRPEAGGYEQYF. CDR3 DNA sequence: TGTGCCAGCAGGCCCGAGGCAGGGGGCTACGAGCAGTACTTC.

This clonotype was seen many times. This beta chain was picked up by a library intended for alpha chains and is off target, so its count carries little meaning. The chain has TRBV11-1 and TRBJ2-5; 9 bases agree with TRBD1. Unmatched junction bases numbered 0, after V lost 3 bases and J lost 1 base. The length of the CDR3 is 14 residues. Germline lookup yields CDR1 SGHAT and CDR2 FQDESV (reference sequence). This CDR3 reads CASSLDRGQETQYF. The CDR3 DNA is TGTGCCAGCAGCTTGGACAGGGGCCAAGAGACCCAGTACTTC.